The T cell receptor (beta chain) under discussion was sequenced for a study of blood T cell repertoires in COVID-19 (dated by TCRdb to the early 2020s). Turning to the overall study: Samples covering the acute and convalescent phases of COVID-19 were provided by collaborators in the United States, Italy and Spain. The material from the prospective study consisted of cDNA or gDNA derived from T cells, B-cell-depleted T cells, or PBMCs. Subjects who had been exposed to COVID-19, were actively infected with it, or had recovered from it provided the deeply sampled blood TCRbeta repertoires that made up the dataset. The repertoires were released in a freely available public database intended as a resource for research on the immune response to SARS-CoV-2. The samples were drawn from two sources: the first 160 participants of the ongoing ImmuneRACE study, and 1,000 to 1,500 subjects contributed by 6 global collaborators. The sample metadata nearly always contained a de-identified subject ID, COVID-19 status, age in years and sex. HLA class I and class II types, where available, came from metadata supplied by the sample provider rather than from assay-based typing.

As to this clone: The antigen it binds to is not known. No quality values exist for individual bases; no much larger clone is one base distant.

The collaborating institutions used their own protocols to collect whole blood in K2EDTA tubes. For TCRbeta analysis, collaborator samples were shipped as frozen whole blood, as isolated PBMCs, or as DNA extracted from either sample type. The research as a whole found: The amount of clinical and demographic metadata varied by source and participant and was provided uncurated.

TCRbeta CDR3 regions were amplified from genomic DNA using the immunoSEQ Assay, a bias-controlled multiplex PCR. On the study's bioinformatics: Nucleated cell counts per sample were estimated from amplification of reference gene primers within the assay. Sequence reads were collapsed and filtered to measure the absolute abundance of every unique TCRbeta CDR3 rearrangement. For each sample, productive Simpson clonality was calculated as the square root of Simpson's diversity index over productive rearrangements. TCRdb stores this immuneACCESS table with in-frame sequences only. Part of the clones is absent; in the studies checked, under half of the shortfall reflects unresolved V genes, and no reason is known for the rest. That table supplies the V and J calls and clone size; D and trimming were determined from the DNA. Across this sample there are hundreds of thousands of clones, with 65% to 90% seen only once. Of the sample, approximately 5% falls within the top ten clones.

Here V drops 7 bases and J drops 8 bases, and the junction holds 13 bases not matched to any gene. Reading from cysteine to phenylalanine, the CDR3 counts 15 amino acids. Only the CDR3 part of the read is kept: 45 bases, read in frame from the first base. CDR1 MNHEY and CDR2 SMNVEV are derived from the germline V gene (reference sequence). This clonotype originated in a man between 50 and 59 years old with active or convalescent COVID-19. The sequenced sample consisted of peripheral blood. The V and J genes are TRBV27 and TRBJ1-4, with TRBD1 identical over 7 junction bases. The sequenced DNA is TGTGCCAGCACCCCTTTGACAGGGACTGGCGAAAAACTGTTTTTT. The translation is CASTPLTGTGEKLFF.